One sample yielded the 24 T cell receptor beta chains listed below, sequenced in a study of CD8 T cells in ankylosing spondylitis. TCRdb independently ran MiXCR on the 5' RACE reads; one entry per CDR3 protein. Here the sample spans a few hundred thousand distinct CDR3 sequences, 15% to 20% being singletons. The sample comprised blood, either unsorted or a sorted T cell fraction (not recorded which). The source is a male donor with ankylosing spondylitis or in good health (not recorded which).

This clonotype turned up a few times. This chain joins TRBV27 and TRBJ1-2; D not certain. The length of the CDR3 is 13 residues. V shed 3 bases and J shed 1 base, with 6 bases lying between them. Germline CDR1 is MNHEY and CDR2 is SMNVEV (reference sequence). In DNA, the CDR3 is TGTGCCAGCAGTTTCTCGAGTAACTATGGCTACACCTTC. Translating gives CASSFSSNYGYTF.

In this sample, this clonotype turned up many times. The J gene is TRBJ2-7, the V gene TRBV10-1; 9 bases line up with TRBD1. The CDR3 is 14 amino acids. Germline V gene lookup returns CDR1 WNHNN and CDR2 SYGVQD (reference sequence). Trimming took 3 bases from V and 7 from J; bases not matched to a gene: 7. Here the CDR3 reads CASSDQIGQGEQYF. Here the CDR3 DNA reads TGCGCCAGCAGTGACCAAATTGGACAGGGGGAGCAGTACTTC.

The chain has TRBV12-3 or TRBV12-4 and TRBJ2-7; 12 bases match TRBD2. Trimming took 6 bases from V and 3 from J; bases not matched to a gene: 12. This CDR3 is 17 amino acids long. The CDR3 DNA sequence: TGTGCCAGCAGCGACCTCAAGCTAGCGGGAGGGCTCTACGAGCAGTACTTC. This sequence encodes CASSDLKLAGGLYEQYF.

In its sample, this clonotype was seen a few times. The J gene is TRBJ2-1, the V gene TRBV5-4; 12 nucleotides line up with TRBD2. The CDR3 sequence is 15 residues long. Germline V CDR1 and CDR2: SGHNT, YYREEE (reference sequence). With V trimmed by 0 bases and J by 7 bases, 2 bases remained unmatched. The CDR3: CASSLDLAGGNEQFF. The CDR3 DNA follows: TGTGCCAGCAGCTTGGATCTAGCGGGAGGGAATGAGCAGTTCTTC.

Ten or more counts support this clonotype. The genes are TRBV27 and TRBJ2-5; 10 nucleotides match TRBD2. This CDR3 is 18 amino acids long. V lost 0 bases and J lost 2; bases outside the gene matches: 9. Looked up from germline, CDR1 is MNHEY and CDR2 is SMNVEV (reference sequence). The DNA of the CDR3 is TGTGCCAGCAGTTTATCGTATAGCGGGAGGACCAGTCAAGAGACCCAGTACTTC. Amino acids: CASSLSYSGRTSQETQYF.

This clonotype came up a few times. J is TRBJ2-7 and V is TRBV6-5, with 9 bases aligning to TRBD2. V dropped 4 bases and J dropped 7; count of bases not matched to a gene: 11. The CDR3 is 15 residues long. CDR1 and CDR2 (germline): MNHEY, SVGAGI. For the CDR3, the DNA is TGTGCCAGCAGTTCGTTTAGCGGGAGCCTTCGTGAGCAGTACTTC. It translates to CASSSFSGSLREQYF.

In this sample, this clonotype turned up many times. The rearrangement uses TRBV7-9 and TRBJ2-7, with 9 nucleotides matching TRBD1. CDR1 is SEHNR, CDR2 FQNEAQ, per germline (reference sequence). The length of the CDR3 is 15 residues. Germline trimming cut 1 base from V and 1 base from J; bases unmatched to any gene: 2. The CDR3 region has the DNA TGTGCCAGCAGCTTAGTGGGACAGGGTTCCTACGAGCAGTACTTC. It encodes CASSLVGQGSYEQYF.

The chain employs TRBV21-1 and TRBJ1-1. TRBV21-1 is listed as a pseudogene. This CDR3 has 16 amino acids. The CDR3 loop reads CASSERPGRLNTEAFF. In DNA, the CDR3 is TGTGCCAGCAGCGAGCGGCCCGGACGGTTGAACACTGAAGCTTTCTTT.

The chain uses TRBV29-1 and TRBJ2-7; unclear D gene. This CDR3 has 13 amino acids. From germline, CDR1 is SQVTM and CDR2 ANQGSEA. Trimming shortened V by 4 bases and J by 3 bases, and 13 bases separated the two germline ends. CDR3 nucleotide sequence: TGCAGCGTTGTTTGGGTTACCCGCTACGAGCAGTACTTC. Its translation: CSVVWVTRYEQYF.

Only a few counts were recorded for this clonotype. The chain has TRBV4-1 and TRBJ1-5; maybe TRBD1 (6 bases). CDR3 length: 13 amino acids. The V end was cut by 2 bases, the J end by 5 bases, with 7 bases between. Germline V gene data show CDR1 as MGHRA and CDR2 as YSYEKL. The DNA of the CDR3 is TGCGCCAGCAGCCAACAGGGGTATCAGCCCCAGCATTTT. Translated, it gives CASSQQGYQPQHF.

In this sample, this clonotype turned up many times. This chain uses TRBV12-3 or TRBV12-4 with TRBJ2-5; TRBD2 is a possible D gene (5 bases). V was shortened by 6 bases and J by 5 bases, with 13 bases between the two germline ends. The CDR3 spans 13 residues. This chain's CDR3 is CASSPGGWETQYF. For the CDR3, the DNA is TGTGCCAGCAGCCCGGGCGGGTGGGAGACCCAGTACTTC.

CDR3 loop: CASSSSGTKNIQYF. In DNA, the CDR3 is TGCGCCAGCAGCTCATCCGGGACTAAAAACATTCAGTACTTC. The rearrangement joins TRBV5-1 to TRBJ2-4, with TRBD2 as a possible D gene (6 bases). This CDR3 is built from 14 residues. Germline V gene sequence: CDR1 SGHRS, CDR2 YFSETQ. Trimming shortened V by 3 bases and J by 4 bases, and 11 bases separated the two germline ends. Supplemented by reference TRBV5-1 and TRBJ2-4, the full variable domain reads KAGVTQTPRYLIKTRGQQVTLSCSPISGHRSVSWYQQTPGQGLQFLFEYFSETQRNKGNFPGRFSGRQFSNSRSEMNVSTLELGDSALYLCASSSSGTKNIQYFGAGTRLSVL.

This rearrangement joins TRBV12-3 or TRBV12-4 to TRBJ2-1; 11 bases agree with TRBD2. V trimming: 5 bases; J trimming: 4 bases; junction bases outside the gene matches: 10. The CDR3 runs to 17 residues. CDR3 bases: TGTGCCAGCAGTCCTCGTAGCGGGAGGGCCGGTTACAATGAGCAGTTCTTC. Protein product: CASSPRSGRAGYNEQFF.

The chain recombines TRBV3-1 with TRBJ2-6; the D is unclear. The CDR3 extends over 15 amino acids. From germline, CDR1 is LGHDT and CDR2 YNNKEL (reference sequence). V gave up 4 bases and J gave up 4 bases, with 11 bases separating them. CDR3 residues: CASSLAFGGANVLTF. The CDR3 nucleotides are TGTGCCAGCAGCCTCGCCTTTGGGGGGGCCAACGTCCTGACTTTC.

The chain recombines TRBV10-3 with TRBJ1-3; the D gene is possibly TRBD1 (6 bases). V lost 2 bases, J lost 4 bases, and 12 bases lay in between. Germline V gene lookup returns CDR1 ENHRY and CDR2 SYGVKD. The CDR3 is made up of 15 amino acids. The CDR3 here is CAISETTGVGNTIYF. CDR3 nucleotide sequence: TGTGCCATCAGTGAGACGACAGGCGTCGGAAACACCATATATTTT.

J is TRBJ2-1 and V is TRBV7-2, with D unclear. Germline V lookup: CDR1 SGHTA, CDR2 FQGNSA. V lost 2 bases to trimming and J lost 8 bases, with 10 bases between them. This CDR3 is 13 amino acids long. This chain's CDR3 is CASSLSVVYEQFF. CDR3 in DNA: TGTGCCAGCAGCTTATCTGTGGTCTATGAGCAGTTCTTC.

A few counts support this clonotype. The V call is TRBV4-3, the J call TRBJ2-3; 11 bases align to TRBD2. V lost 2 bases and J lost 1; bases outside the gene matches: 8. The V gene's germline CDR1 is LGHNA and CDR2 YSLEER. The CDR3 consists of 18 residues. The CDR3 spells CASSQLVGTSGGTDTQYF. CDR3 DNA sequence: TGCGCCAGCAGCCAATTAGTCGGGACTAGCGGAGGCACAGATACGCAGTATTTT.

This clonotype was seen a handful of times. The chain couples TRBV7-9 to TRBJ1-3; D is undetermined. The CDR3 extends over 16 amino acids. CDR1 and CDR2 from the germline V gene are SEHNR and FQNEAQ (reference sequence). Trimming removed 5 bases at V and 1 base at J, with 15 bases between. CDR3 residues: CASSPLGASSGNTIYF. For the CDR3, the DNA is TGTGCCAGCAGCCCCTTAGGAGCTTCTTCTGGAAACACCATATATTTT.

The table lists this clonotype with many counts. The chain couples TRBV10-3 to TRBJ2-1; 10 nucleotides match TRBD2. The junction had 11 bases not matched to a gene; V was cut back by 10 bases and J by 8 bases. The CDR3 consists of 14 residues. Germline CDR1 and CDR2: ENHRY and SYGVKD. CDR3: CATSGTSADYEQFF. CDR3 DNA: TGTGCCACCTCCGGGACTAGCGCGGACTATGAGCAGTTCTTC.

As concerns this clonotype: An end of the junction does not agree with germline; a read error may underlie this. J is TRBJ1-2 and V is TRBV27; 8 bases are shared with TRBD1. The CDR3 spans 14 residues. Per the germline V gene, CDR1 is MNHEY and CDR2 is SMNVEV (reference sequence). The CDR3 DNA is TGTGCCAGCAGTTGGAGAGGACAGGGTTATGTCTACACCTTC. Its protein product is CASSWRGQGYVYTF.

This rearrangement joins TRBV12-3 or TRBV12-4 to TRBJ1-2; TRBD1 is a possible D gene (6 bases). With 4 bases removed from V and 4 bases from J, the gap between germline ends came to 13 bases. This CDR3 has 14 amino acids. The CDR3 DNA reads TGTGCCAGCAGTTCCCCAGGGGTGGCCTATGGCTACACCTTC. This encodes CASSSPGVAYGYTF.

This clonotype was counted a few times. The CDR3 DNA follows: TGTGCCTCCAGACAGGGGGCCGGCGAGCAGTACTTC. This sequence encodes CASRQGAGEQYF. The genes are TRBV3-1 and TRBJ2-7; 10 bases agree with TRBD1. Germline-derived CDR1 and CDR2 are LGHDT and YNNKEL (reference sequence). The CDR3 is 12 amino acids. V lost 11 bases and J lost 6; bases outside the gene matches: 7.

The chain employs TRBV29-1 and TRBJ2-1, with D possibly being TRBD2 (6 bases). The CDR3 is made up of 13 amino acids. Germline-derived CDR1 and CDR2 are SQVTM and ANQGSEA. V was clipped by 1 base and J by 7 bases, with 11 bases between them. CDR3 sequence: CSVEVPGENEQFF. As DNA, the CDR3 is TGCAGCGTTGAAGTTCCGGGAGAGAATGAGCAGTTCTTC.

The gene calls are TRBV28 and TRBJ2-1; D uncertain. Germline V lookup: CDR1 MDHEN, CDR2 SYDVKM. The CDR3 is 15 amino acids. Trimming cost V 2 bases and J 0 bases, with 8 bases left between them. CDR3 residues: CASSLLRSSYNEQFF. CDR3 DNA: TGTGCCAGCAGTTTACTTCGTAGCTCCTACAATGAGCAGTTCTTC.